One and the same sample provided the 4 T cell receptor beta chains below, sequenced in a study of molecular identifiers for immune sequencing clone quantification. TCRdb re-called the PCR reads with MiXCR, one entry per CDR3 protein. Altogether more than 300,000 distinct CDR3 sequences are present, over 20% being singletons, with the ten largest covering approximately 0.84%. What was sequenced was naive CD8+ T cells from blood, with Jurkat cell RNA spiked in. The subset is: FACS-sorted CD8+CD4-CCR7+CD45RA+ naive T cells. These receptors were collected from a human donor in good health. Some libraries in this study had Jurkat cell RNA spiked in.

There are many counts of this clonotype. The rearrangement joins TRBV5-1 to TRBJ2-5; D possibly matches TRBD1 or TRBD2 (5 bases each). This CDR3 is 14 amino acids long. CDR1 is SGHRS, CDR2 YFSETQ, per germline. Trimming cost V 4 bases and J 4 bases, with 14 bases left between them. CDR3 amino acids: CASSPLGGPETQYF. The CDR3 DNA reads TGCGCCAGCAGCCCCCTTGGGGGACCAGAGACCCAGTACTTC.

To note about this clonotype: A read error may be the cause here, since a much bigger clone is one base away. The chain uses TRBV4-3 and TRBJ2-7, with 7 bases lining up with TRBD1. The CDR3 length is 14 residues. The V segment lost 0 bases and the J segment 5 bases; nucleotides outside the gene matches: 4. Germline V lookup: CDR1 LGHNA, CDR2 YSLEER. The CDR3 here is CASSQDPGGHEQYF. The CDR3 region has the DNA TGCGCCAGCAGCCAAGACCCAGGGGGTCACGAGCAGTACTTC.

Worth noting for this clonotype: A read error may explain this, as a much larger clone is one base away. CDR3 in amino acids: CASSLAGAGQGSGTEALF. The CDR3 DNA reads TGTGCCAGCAGCTTGGCGGGTGCGGGACAGGGTTCGGGCACTGAAGCTCTCTTT. This chain links TRBV5-6 with TRBJ1-1; 9 bases align to TRBD1. The length of the CDR3 is 18 residues. Per germline, CDR1 SGHDT and CDR2 YYEEEE. Variable domain in full (rest from reference TRBV5-6 and TRBJ1-1): DAGVTQSPTHLIKTRGQQVTLRCSPKSGHDTVSWYQQALGQGPQFIFQYYEEEERQRGNFPDRFSGHQFPNYSSELNVNALLLGDSALYLCASSLAGAGQGSGTEALFGQGTRLTVV.

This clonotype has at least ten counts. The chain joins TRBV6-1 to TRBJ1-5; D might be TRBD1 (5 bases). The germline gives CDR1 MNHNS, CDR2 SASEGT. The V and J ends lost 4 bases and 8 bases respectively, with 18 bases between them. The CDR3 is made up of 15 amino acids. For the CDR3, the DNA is TGTGCCAGCAGTGTGGCCCCTCAGGGTACGAAGCCCCAGCATTTT. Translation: CASSVAPQGTKPQHF.